Following are 3 T cell receptor beta chains from one sample sequenced in a study of T cell repertoires in cytomegalovirus infection. TCRdb reanalysed the reads using MiXCR and keeps one entry per CDR3 protein. This sample carries around 49,000 distinct CDR3 sequences, 20% to 25% of them seen once, and the ten largest clones take 26%. No antigens are known for them. The sample in question was CD8+ T cells from cultured PBMCs, obtained from culture after CMV antigen stimulation. All receptors come from a human donor in good health (CMV status not recorded). Some clones in this sample may be carry-over from other donors' samples.

Only a few counts were recorded for this clonotype. V gene TRBV28 combines with J gene TRBJ2-2, with 8 positions matching TRBD1. This CDR3 is built from 15 residues. The trim removed 5 bases at V and 4 bases at J, leaving 6 bases unmatched. Germline lookup yields CDR1 MDHEN and CDR2 SYDVKM. This CDR3 reads CASSPRTGTTGELFF. The CDR3 DNA sequence: TGTGCCAGCAGTCCACGGACAGGGACCACCGGGGAGCTGTTTTTT. Full variable domain (outside the CDR3, taken from reference TRBV28 and TRBJ2-2): DVKVTQSSRYLVKRTGEKVFLECVQDMDHENMFWYRQDPGLGLRLIYFSYDVKMKEKGDIPEGYSVSREKKERFSLILESASTNQTSMYLCASSPRTGTTGELFFGEGSRLTVL.

The chain employs TRBV6-6 and TRBJ2-5; no reliable D call. The CDR3 consists of 13 residues. Trimming removed 0 bases at V and 2 bases at J, with 4 bases between. Looked up from germline, CDR1 is MNHNY and CDR2 is SVGAGI (reference sequence). In nucleotides, the CDR3 is TGTGCCAGCAGTTACTCCGAACAAGAGACCCAGTACTTC. This encodes CASSYSEQETQYF.

The gene calls are TRBV19 and TRBJ1-1; TRBD1 agrees at 7 bases. This CDR3 contains 15 residues. Germline V gives CDR1 LNHDA, CDR2 SQIVND (reference sequence). V trimming: 7 bases; J trimming: 2 bases; junction bases outside the gene matches: 10. The CDR3 loop reads CASKGSGTANTEAFF. The CDR3 DNA is TGTGCCAGTAAGGGATCCGGGACAGCAAACACTGAAGCTTTCTTT.